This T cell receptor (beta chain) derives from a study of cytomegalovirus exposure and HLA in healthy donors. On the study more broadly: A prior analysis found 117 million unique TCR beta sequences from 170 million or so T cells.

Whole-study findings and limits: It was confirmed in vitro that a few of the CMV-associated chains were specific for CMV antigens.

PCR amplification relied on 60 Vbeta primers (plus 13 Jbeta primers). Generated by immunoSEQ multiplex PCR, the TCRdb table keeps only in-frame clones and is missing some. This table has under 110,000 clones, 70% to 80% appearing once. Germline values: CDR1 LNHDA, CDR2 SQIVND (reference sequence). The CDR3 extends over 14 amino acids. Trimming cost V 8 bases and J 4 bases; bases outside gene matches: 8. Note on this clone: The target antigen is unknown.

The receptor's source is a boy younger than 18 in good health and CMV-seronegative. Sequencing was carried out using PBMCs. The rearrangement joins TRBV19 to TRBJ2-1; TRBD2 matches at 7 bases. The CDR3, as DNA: TGTGCCAGTTCAGGGCAGGGAGGGTACAATGAGCAGTTCTTC. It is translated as CASSGQGGYNEQFF.